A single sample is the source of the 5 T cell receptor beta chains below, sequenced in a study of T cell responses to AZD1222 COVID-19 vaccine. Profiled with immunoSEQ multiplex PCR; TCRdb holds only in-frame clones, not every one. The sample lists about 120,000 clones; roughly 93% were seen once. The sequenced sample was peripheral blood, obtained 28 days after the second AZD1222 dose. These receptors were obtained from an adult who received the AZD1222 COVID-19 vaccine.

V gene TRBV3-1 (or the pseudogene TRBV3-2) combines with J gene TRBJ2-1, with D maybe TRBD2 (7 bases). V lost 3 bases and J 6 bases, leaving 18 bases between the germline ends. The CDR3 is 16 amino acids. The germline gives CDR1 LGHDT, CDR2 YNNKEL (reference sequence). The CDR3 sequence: CASSQWGAGESNEQFF. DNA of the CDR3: TGTGCCAGCAGCCAGTGGGGGGCGGGAGAGTCCAATGAGCAGTTCTTC.

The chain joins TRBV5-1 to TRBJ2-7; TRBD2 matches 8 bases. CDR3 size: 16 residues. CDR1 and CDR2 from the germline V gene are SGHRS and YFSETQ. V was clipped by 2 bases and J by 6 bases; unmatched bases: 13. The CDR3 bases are TGCGCCAGCAGCTTAACCGGGACTAGGAATCGGATCGAGCAGTACTTC. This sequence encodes CASSLTGTRNRIEQYF.

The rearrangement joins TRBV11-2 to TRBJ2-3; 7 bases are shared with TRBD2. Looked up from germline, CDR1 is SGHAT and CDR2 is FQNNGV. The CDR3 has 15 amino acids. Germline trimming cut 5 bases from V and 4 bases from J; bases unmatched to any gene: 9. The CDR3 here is CASSPHGGVADTQYF. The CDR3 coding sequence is TGTGCCAGCAGCCCCCATGGGGGGGTGGCAGATACGCAGTATTTT.

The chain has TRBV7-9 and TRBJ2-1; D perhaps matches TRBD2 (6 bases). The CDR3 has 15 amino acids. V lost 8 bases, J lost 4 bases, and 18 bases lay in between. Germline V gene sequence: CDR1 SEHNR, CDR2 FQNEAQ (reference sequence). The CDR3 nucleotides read TGTGCCAGCGGAGCCCGTCGGAGGGGTTACAATGAGCAGTTCTTC. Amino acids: CASGARRRGYNEQFF.

The CDR3 nucleotides read TGTGCCAGCAGTGCGGGCGGGAGTACCTACAATGAGCAGTTCTTC. Its protein is CASSAGGSTYNEQFF. The chain employs TRBV2 and TRBJ2-1; 7 bases fit TRBD2. Trimming took 4 bases from V and 2 from J; bases not matched to a gene: 5. CDR1 is SNHLY, CDR2 FYNNEI, per germline. The CDR3 loop spans 15 amino acids.